One sample yielded the 13 T cell receptor beta chains listed below, sequenced in a study of blood T cell repertoires in COVID-19. Method: immunoSEQ multiplex PCR; TCRdb's copy keeps in-frame clones and lacks some. Of about 410,000 clones in the sample, 75% to 90% are singletons; the top ten hold 1.5% to 1.9%. Sequencing input: peripheral blood. The receptor set was obtained from a woman aged 40 to 50 with COVID-19, enrolled during active disease.

J is TRBJ2-7 and V is TRBV5-1; 8 bases match TRBD1. Unmatched junction bases numbered 7, after V lost 4 bases and J lost 1 base. This CDR3 contains 15 residues. The germline V gene has CDR1 SGHRS and CDR2 YFSETQ. CDR3: CASSPGQVLSYEQYF. In DNA form, the CDR3 reads TGCGCCAGCAGCCCGGGACAGGTCCTTTCCTACGAGCAGTACTTC.

The chain carries TRBV2 and TRBJ1-1, with 8 bases that match TRBD1. Germline lookup yields CDR1 SNHLY and CDR2 FYNNEI. With 7 bases clipped from V and 8 bases from J, the junction kept 9 bases outside the gene matches. The CDR3 contains 13 residues. Here the CDR3 DNA reads TGTGCCAGCATAAGGGGGCAGGGGGCGGAAGCTTTCTTT. Residues: CASIRGQGAEAFF.

The rearrangement links TRBV6-5 to TRBJ2-7, with D possibly being TRBD2 (6 bases). The CDR3 totals 11 residues. The germline V gene has CDR1 MNHEY and CDR2 SVGAGI. The V and J ends lost 8 bases and 7 bases respectively, with 12 bases between them. The CDR3 protein is CASYNAGEQYF. For the CDR3, the DNA is TGTGCCAGCTACAATGCGGGAGAGCAGTACTTC.

This clone was seen more than once but under ten times. The CDR3 bases are TGTGCCAGCACCACACCCGATCGTGAGCAGTTCTTC. Translated, it gives CASTTPDREQFF. The chain uses TRBV5-4 and TRBJ2-1; D unresolved. The germline CDR1 and CDR2 sequences are SGHNT and YYREEE (reference sequence). This CDR3 has 12 amino acids. The germline V and J ends were trimmed by 6 bases and 9 bases, with 13 bases remaining between them.

Regarding this clone: This same CDR3 is encoded by further DNA sequences in the sample. This chain joins TRBV28 and TRBJ1-5, with 7 positions matching TRBD1. Germline V gene data show CDR1 as MDHEN and CDR2 as SYDVKM. CDR3 size: 16 residues. With 3 bases clipped from V and 0 bases from J, the junction kept 5 bases outside the gene matches. The chain's CDR3 is CASSFRQGNSNQPQHF. In DNA, the CDR3 is TGTGCCAGCAGTTTTAGACAGGGAAATAGCAATCAGCCCCAGCATTTT.

J is TRBJ2-7 and V is TRBV24-1; TRBD1 might be the D (5 bases). V lost 5 bases, J lost 2 bases, and 9 bases lay in between. The CDR3 spans 13 residues. Germline CDR1 is KGHDR and CDR2 is SFDVKD. The CDR3 DNA is TGTGCCACCAGTGCGGGCAGGGCCTACGAGCAGTACTTC. Its protein is CATSAGRAYEQYF.

The V and J genes are TRBV3-1 (or the pseudogene TRBV3-2) and TRBJ1-2, with D perhaps matching TRBD1 (6 bases). The CDR3 has 15 residues. V lost 1 base and J 7 bases, leaving 16 bases between the germline ends. CDR1 is LGHDT, CDR2 YNNKEL, per germline (reference sequence). The CDR3 spells CASSQGARGVGGYTF. DNA of the CDR3: TGTGCCAGCAGCCAAGGGGCCAGGGGAGTAGGTGGCTACACCTTC.

The chain is built from TRBV4-1 and TRBJ1-5; D might be TRBD1 (6 bases). The CDR3 spans 16 residues. The V gene's germline CDR1 is MGHRA and CDR2 YSYEKL. Trimming removed 3 bases at V and 4 bases at J, with 16 bases between. This chain's CDR3 is CASSQESTGSNQPQHF. The CDR3 region has the DNA TGCGCCAGCAGCCAGGAGAGTACAGGGAGTAATCAGCCCCAGCATTTT.

The V gene is TRBV11-2, the J gene TRBJ2-1; TRBD2 might be the D (6 bases). V was shortened by 5 bases and J by 6 bases, with 17 bases between the two germline ends. Germline loops: CDR1 SGHAT, CDR2 FQNNGV. The CDR3 has 15 residues. The CDR3 here is CASSIGTLWGNEQFF. DNA of the CDR3: TGTGCCAGCAGCATAGGGACTCTGTGGGGCAATGAGCAGTTCTTC.

This chain uses TRBV5-1 with TRBJ2-1; the D gene is possibly TRBD1 (5 bases). Germline values: CDR1 SGHRS, CDR2 YFSETQ. The CDR3 consists of 15 residues. Trimming pared 4 bases from V and 5 bases from J, leaving 16 bases between. The CDR3 DNA reads as TGCGCCAGCAGCCCCCAGGGCGGTCAAAACAATGAGCAGTTCTTC. Residues: CASSPQGGQNNEQFF.

The rearrangement joins TRBV15 to TRBJ1-1; maybe TRBD1 (6 bases). V was pared by 0 bases and J by 5 bases, with 10 bases between. The CDR3 loop spans 14 amino acids. Germline V gene lookup returns CDR1 LNHNV and CDR2 YYDKDF (reference sequence). CDR3 sequence reads: CATSREPRGTEAFF. The CDR3 nucleotides read TGTGCCACCAGCAGAGAACCAAGGGGGACTGAAGCTTTCTTT.

The chain is built from TRBV4-3 and TRBJ2-6, with 8 bases lining up with TRBD1. The CDR3 is 19 residues long. CDR1 is LGHNA and CDR2 is YSLEER in the germline V gene. V was clipped by 0 bases and J by 1 base; unmatched bases: 8. The CDR3 region has the DNA TGCGCCAGCAGCCAAGATCAGGGGGCAGGGGGGTCTGGGGCCAACGTCCTGACTTTC. It translates to CASSQDQGAGGSGANVLTF.

This rearrangement joins TRBV27 to TRBJ2-7; TRBD1 might be the D (6 bases). V was pared by 3 bases and J by 6 bases, with 12 bases between. The CDR3 spans 13 residues. Per the germline V gene, CDR1 is MNHEY and CDR2 is SMNVEV (reference sequence). DNA of the CDR3: TGTGCCAGCAGTTTCGACAGGTCGGGCGAGCAGTACTTC. Translating it yields CASSFDRSGEQYF.